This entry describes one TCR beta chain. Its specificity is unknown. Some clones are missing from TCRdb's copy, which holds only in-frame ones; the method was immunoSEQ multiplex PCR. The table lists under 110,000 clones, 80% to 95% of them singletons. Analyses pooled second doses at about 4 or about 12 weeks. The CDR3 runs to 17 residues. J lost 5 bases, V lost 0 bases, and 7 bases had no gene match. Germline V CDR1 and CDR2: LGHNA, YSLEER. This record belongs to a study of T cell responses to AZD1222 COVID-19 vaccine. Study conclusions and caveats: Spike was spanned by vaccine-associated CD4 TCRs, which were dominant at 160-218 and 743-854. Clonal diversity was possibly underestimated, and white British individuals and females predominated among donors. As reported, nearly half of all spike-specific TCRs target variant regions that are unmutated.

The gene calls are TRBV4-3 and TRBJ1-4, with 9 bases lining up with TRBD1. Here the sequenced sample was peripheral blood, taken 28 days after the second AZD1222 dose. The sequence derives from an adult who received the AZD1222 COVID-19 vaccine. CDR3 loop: CASSQDPTGGENEKLFF. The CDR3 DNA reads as TGCGCCAGCAGCCAAGACCCAACAGGGGGCGAAAATGAAAAACTGTTTTTT.